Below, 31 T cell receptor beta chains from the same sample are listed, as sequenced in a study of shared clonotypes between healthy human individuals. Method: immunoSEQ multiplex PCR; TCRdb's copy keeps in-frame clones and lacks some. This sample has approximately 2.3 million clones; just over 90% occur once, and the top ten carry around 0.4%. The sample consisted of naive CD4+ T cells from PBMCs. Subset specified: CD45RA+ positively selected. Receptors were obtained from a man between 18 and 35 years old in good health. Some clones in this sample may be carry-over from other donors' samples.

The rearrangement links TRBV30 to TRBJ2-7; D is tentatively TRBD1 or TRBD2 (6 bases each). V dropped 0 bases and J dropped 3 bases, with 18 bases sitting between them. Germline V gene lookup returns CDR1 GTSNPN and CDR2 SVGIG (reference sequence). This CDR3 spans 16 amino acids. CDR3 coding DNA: TGTGCCTGGAGTGTAAGGGGGGACGGAGTATTCTACGAGCAGTACTTC. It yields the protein CAWSVRGDGVFYEQYF.

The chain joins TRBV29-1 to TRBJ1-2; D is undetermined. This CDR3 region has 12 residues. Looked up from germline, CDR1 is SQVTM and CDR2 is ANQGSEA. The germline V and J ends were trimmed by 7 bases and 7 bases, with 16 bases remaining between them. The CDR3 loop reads CSGSGVGGGYTF. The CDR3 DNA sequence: TGCAGCGGGTCCGGGGTCGGAGGTGGCTACACCTTC.

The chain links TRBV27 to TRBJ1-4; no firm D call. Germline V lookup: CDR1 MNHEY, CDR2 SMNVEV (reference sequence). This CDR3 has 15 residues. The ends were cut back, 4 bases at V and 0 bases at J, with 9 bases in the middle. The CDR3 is CASSSWGSTNEKLFF. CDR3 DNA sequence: TGTGCCAGCAGTTCGTGGGGTTCAACTAATGAAAAACTGTTTTTT.

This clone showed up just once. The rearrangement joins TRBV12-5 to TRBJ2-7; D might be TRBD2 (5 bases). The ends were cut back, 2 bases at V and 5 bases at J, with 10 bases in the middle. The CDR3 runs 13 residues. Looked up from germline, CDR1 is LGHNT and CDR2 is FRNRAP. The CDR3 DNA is TGTGCTAGTGGTTTGTTAGGGAGCGACGAGCAGTACTTC. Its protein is CASGLLGSDEQYF.

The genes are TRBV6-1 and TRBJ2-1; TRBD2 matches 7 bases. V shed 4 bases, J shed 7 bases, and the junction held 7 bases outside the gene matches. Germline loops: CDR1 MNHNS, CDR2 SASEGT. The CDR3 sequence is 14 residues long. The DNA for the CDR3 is TGTGCCAGCAGTGTTGAGGGGAGGGCGAATGAGCAGTTCTTC. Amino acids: CASSVEGRANEQFF.

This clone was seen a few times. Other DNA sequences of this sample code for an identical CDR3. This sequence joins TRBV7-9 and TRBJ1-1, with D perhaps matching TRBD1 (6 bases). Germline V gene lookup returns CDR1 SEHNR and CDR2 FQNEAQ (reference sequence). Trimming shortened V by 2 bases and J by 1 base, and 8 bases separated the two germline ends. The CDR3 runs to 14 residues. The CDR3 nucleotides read TGTGCCAGCAGCTTACAGGGGCGGAACACTGAAGCTTTCTTT. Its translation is CASSLQGRNTEAFF.

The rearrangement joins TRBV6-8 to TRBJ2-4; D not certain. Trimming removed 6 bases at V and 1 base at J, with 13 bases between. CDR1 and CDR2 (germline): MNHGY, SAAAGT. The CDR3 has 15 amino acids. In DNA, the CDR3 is TGTGCCAGCAGCAGACCCGAAGGGGCCAAAAACATTCAGTACTTC. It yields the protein CASSRPEGAKNIQYF.

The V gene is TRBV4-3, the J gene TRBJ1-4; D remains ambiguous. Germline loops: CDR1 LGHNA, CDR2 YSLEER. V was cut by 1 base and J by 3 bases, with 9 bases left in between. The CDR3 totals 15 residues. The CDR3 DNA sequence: TGCGCCAGCAGCCAAGGGTACAGAGCTAATGAAAAACTGTTTTTT. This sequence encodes CASSQGYRANEKLFF.

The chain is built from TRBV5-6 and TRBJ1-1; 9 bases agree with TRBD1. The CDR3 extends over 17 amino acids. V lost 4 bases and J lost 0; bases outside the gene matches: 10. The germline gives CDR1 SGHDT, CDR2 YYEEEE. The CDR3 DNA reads TGTGCCAGCAGCAAACTACAGGGGGCGGCCATGAACACTGAAGCTTTCTTT. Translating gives CASSKLQGAAMNTEAFF.

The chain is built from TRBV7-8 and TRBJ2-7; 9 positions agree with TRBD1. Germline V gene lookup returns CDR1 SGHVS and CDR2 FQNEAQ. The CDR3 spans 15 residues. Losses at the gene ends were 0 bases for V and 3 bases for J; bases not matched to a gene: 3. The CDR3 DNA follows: TGTGCCAGCAGCTTAGCCCGGGACAGGGTCTACGAGCAGTACTTC. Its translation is CASSLARDRVYEQYF.

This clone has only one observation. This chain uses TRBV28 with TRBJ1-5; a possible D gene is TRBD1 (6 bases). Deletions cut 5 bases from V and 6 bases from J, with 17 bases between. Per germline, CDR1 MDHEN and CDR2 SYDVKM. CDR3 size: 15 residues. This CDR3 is CASSLLQGTGQPQHF. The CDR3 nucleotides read TGTGCCAGCAGTCTCCTCCAGGGGACGGGTCAGCCCCAGCATTTT.

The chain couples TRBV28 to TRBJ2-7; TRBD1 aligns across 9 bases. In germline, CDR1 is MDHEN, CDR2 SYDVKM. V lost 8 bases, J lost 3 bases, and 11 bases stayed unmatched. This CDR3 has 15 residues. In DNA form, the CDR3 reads TGTGCCAGCCATCCCCCGGACAGGGGTTTCTACGAGCAGTACTTC. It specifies CASHPPDRGFYEQYF.

The CDR3 protein is CASSSRDNYEQYF. CDR3 nucleotide sequence: TGTGCCAGCAGCTCCCGGGACAACTACGAGCAGTACTTC. This chain connects TRBV5-4 to TRBJ2-7, with D possibly being TRBD1 (6 bases). This CDR3 has 13 residues. V lost 3 bases, J lost 3 bases, and 10 bases lay in between. Germline lookup yields CDR1 SGHNT and CDR2 YYREEE (reference sequence).

The chain's CDR3 is CATSRDPGQQETQYF. The CDR3 nucleotides read TGTGCCACCAGCAGAGACCCGGGACAGCAAGAGACCCAGTACTTC. The rearrangement links TRBV15 to TRBJ2-5, with TRBD1 identical over 7 bases. CDR3 length: 15 residues. Germline values: CDR1 LNHNV, CDR2 YYDKDF (reference sequence). The trim removed 0 bases at V and 2 bases at J, leaving 3 bases unmatched.

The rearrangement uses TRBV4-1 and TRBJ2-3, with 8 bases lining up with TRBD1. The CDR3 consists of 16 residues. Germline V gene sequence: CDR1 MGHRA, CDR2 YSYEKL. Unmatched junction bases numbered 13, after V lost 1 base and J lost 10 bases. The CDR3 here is CASSQVVRGLTVPQYF. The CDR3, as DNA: TGCGCCAGCAGCCAAGTCGTCAGGGGGCTTACCGTCCCGCAGTATTTT.

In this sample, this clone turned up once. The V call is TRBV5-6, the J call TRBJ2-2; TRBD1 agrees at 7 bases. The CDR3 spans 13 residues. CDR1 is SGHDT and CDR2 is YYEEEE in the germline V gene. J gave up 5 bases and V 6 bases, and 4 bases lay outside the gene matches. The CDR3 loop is CASNPGGTGELFF. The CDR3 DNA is TGTGCCAGCAATCCAGGGGGAACCGGGGAGCTGTTTTTT.

The CDR3 sequence: CSAELSEKLFF. The CDR3 nucleotides read TGCAGCGCTGAGCTTTCCGAAAAACTGTTTTTT. The genes are TRBV29-1 and TRBJ1-4; D is undetermined. V lost 7 bases and J 8 bases, leaving 11 bases between the germline ends. Germline assignment: CDR1 SQVTM and CDR2 ANQGSEA. The CDR3 covers 11 residues.

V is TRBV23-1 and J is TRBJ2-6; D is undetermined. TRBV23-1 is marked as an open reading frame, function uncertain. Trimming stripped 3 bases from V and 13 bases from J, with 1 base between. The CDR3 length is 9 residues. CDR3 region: CASSQVLTF. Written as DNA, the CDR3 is TGCGCCAGCAGTCAGGTCCTGACTTTC.

CDR3 DNA: TGTGCCAGTAGTATATTAGACTTACATGGCTACACCTTC. This sequence encodes CASSILDLHGYTF. This chain joins TRBV19 and TRBJ1-2, with D hard to call. Germline V gives CDR1 LNHDA, CDR2 SQIVND (reference sequence). The CDR3 covers 13 residues. The V and J ends lost 2 bases and 6 bases respectively, with 10 bases between them.

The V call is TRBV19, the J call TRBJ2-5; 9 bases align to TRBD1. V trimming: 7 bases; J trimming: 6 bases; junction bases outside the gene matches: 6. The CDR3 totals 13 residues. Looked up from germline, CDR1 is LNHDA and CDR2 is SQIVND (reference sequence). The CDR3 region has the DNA TGTGCCAGTACCCAAGGACAGGGGAAGACCCAGTACTTC. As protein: CASTQGQGKTQYF.

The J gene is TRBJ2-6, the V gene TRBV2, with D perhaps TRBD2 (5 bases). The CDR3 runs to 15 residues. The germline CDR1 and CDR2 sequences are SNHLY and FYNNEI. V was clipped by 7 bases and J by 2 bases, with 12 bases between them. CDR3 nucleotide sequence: TGTGCCAGCACCCCCCTGGGAGCTGGGGCCAACGTCCTGACTTTC. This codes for CASTPLGAGANVLTF.

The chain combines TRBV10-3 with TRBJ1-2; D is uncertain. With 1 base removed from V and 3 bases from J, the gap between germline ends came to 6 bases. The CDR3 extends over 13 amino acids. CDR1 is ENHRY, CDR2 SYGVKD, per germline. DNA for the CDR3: TGTGCCATCAGTGAGTGGGCAGACTATGGCTACACCTTC. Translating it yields CAISEWADYGYTF.

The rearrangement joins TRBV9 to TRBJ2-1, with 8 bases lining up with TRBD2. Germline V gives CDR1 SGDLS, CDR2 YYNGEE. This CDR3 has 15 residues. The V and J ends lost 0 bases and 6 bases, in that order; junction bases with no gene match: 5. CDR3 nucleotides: TGTGCCAGCAGCGTAGAGGGGACTAGGGGCAATGAGCAGTTCTTC. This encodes CASSVEGTRGNEQFF.

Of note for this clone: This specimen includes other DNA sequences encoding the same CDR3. Here the CDR3 reads CASRGTASGNTIYF. The DNA for the CDR3 is TGTGCCAGTAGGGGGACAGCTTCTGGAAACACCATATATTTT. The chain combines TRBV28 with TRBJ1-3; 7 nucleotides agree with TRBD1. CDR3 size: 14 residues. V dropped 9 bases and J dropped 1; count of bases not matched to a gene: 6. CDR1 MDHEN and CDR2 SYDVKM come from the germline V gene.

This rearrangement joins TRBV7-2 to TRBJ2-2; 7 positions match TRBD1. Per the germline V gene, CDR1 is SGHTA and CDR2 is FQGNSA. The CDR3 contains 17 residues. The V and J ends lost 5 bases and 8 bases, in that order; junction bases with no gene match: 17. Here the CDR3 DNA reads TGTGCCAGCAGCCTGTGGGACAGATCCATAGCTGGGGGGGAGCTGTTTTTT. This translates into CASSLWDRSIAGGELFF.

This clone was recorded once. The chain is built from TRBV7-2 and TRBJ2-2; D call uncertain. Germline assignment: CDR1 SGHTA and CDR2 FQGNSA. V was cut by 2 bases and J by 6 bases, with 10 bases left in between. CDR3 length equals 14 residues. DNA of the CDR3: TGTGCCAGCAGCTTAAGGGTAGGCCCCGGGGAGCTGTTTTTT. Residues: CASSLRVGPGELFF.

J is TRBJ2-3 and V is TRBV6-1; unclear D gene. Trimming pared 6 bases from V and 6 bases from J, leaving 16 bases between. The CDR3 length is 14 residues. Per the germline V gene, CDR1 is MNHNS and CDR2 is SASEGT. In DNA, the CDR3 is TGTGCCAGCAGGGCCGATGGCGGTCGGGATACGCAGTATTTT. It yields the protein CASRADGGRDTQYF.

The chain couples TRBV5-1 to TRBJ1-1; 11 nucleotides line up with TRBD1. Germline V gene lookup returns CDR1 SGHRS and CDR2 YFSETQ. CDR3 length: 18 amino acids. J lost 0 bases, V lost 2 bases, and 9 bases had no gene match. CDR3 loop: CASSLRIGTGGLNTEAFF. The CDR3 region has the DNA TGCGCCAGCAGCTTACGAATCGGGACAGGGGGTTTGAACACTGAAGCTTTCTTT.

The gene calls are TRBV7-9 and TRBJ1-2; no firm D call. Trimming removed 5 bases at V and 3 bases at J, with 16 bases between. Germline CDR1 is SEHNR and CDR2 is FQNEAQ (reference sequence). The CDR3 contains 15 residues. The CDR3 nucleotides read TGTGCCAGCAGCCCTGCCTTCGGGTTTGACTATGGCTACACCTTC. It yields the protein CASSPAFGFDYGYTF.

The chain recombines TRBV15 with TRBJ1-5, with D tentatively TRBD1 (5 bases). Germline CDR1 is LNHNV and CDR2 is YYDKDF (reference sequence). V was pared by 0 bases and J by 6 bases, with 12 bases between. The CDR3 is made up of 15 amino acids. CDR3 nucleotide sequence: TGTGCCACCAGCAGAGATGTCAGGGCGGGTCAGCCCCAGCATTTT. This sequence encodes CATSRDVRAGQPQHF.

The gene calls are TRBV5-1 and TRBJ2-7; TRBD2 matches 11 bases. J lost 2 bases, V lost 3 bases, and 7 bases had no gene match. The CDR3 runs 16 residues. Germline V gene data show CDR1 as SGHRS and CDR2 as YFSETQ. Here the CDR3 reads CASSWGLAEIAYEQYF. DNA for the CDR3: TGCGCCAGCAGCTGGGGACTAGCGGAAATTGCCTACGAGCAGTACTTC.